These 13 T cell receptor beta chains came from one sample sequenced in a study of CD8+ T cells in alopecia areata. RNA, once extracted, was reverse transcribed into cDNA for use as the sequencing template. TCRdb's copy holds only in-frame clones and misses some; the assay was immunoSEQ multiplex PCR. The sample lists tens of thousands of clones, just over 45% occurring once. The treatment denotes: oral pan-JAK inhibitor, 5-10 mg twice daily. The sample was CD8+ T cells sorted from blood, taken around week 36, from a patient treated with tofacitinib. Every receptor here comes from a human donor with alopecia areata.

The chain links TRBV30 to TRBJ2-7; 9 positions match TRBD1. V lost 2 bases to trimming and J lost 1 base; unmatched junction nucleotides: 3. The CDR3 runs to 14 residues. From germline, CDR1 is GTSNPN and CDR2 SVGIG (reference sequence). The CDR3 spells CAWSLGQGSYEQYF. CDR3 coding DNA: TGTGCCTGGAGTTTGGGACAGGGATCCTACGAGCAGTACTTC.

This sequence joins TRBV30 and TRBJ2-1, with TRBD2 matching over 14 bases. This CDR3 region has 14 residues. Unmatched junction bases numbered 9, after V lost 7 bases and J lost 10 bases. CDR1 is GTSNPN and CDR2 is SVGIG in the germline V gene (reference sequence). The CDR3 is CAYPGTSGSAEQFF. The DNA of the CDR3 is TGTGCCTACCCCGGGACTAGCGGGAGCGCGGAGCAGTTCTTC.

This clone was observed a few times. V gene TRBV29-1 combines with J gene TRBJ2-7; 12 nucleotides match TRBD2. CDR1 and CDR2 (germline): SQVTM, ANQGSEA. There are 13 residues in the CDR3. V was pared by 5 bases and J by 3 bases, with 2 bases of the junction left unmatched. CDR3 bases: TGCAGCGTTCTGACTAGCGGGAGCTACGAGCAGTACTTC. Residues: CSVLTSGSYEQYF.

This chain uses TRBV7-9 with TRBJ1-2, with TRBD1 matching 7 bases. Losses at the gene ends were 5 bases for V and 4 bases for J; bases not matched to a gene: 10. Looked up from germline, CDR1 is SEHNR and CDR2 is FQNEAQ (reference sequence). The CDR3 runs to 15 residues. The CDR3 DNA reads as TGTGCCAGCAGCGCCACAAGATCAGGGGGCTATGGCTACACCTTC. Amino acid sequence: CASSATRSGGYGYTF.

V usage is TRBV5-1 and J usage is TRBJ2-5, with 8 bases fitting TRBD1. Germline CDR1 SGHRS, CDR2 YFSETQ. CDR3 length equals 15 residues. The junction had 5 bases not matched to a gene; V was cut back by 0 bases and J by 4 bases. The DNA of the CDR3 is TGCGCCAGCAGCTTGGCCAGGGGGCAGAGAGAGACCCAGTACTTC. It specifies CASSLARGQRETQYF.

The rearrangement uses TRBV7-8 and TRBJ2-7; D is possibly TRBD1 (6 bases). Trimming took off 5 bases at V and 0 bases at J, with 11 bases between the two ends. CDR1 is SGHVS, CDR2 FQNEAQ, per germline. The CDR3 has 14 amino acids. The chain's CDR3 is CASSDDRSSYEQYF. CDR3 bases: TGTGCCAGCAGCGACGACAGGAGCTCCTACGAGCAGTACTTC.

The chain combines TRBV29-1 with TRBJ2-7; D unresolved. Trimming shortened V by 2 bases and J by 9 bases, and 11 bases separated the two germline ends. CDR1 is SQVTM, CDR2 ANQGSEA, per germline. This CDR3 spans 11 amino acids. The CDR3 bases are TGCAGCGTTGAACACGCTTTCGTGCAGTACTTC. Translating it yields CSVEHAFVQYF.

This clone showed up just a few times. This rearrangement joins TRBV28 to TRBJ2-5; D remains ambiguous. CDR3 length: 14 residues. V gave up 1 base and J gave up 2 bases, with 8 bases separating them. Germline loops: CDR1 MDHEN, CDR2 SYDVKM. CDR3 residues: CASSLLQNQETQYF. DNA for the CDR3: TGTGCCAGCAGTTTATTGCAGAATCAAGAGACCCAGTACTTC.

This chain joins TRBV4-1 and TRBJ1-5, with D hard to call. There are 17 residues in the CDR3. V dropped 0 bases and J dropped 6 bases, with 18 bases sitting between them. Germline V lookup: CDR1 MGHRA, CDR2 YSYEKL. CDR3 coding DNA: TGCGCCAGCAGCCAAGATGGACGCGGCGGGGTAGGTCAGCCCCAGCATTTT. Its protein is CASSQDGRGGVGQPQHF.

The rearrangement links TRBV5-6 to TRBJ1-5; 7 positions agree with TRBD1. Germline V gives CDR1 SGHDT, CDR2 YYEEEE. The CDR3 runs to 14 residues. V lost 4 bases, J lost 3 bases, and 4 bases stayed unmatched. DNA for the CDR3: TGTGCCAGCAGCCCGGGACAGAACAATCAGCCCCAGCATTTT. It yields the protein CASSPGQNNQPQHF.

This clone was detected only a few times. V usage is TRBV30 and J usage is TRBJ2-1; D call uncertain. CDR1 GTSNPN and CDR2 SVGIG come from the germline V gene (reference sequence). CDR3 length: 13 residues. V was clipped by 2 bases and J by 3 bases, with 8 bases between them. As DNA, the CDR3 is TGTGCCTGGAGTTCCTGGGTCTACAATGAGCAGTTCTTC. Its protein is CAWSSWVYNEQFF.

This chain links TRBV9 with TRBJ2-5; D unresolved. V was shortened by 3 bases and J by 4 bases, with 13 bases between the two germline ends. The germline V gene has CDR1 SGDLS and CDR2 YYNGEE. The CDR3 is made up of 14 amino acids. For the CDR3, the DNA is TGTGCCAGCAGCGGGAAGATGGGCCTAGAGACCCAGTACTTC. Protein: CASSGKMGLETQYF.

This chain links TRBV9 with TRBJ2-7, with D perhaps matching TRBD2 (6 bases). Germline-derived CDR1 and CDR2 are SGDLS and YYNGEE. The CDR3 extends over 15 amino acids. The germline V and J ends were trimmed by 3 bases and 7 bases, with 20 bases remaining between them. As DNA, the CDR3 is TGTGCCAGCAGCGACCTCGGGACTCCCCTGGGAGAGCAGTACTTC. It codes for CASSDLGTPLGEQYF.